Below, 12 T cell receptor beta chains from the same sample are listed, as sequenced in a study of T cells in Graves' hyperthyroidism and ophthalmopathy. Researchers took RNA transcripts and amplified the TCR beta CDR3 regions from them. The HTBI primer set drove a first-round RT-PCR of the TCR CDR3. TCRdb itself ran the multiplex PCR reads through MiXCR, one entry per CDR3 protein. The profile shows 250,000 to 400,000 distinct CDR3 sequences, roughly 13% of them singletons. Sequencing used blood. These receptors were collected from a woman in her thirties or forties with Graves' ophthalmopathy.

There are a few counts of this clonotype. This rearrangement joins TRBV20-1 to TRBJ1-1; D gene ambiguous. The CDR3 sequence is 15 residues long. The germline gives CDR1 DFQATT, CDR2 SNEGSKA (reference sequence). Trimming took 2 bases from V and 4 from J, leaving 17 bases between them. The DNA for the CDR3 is TGCAGTGCTAGACTGACTGAGAGGTCCACCACTGAAGCTTTCTTT. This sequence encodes CSARLTERSTTEAFF.

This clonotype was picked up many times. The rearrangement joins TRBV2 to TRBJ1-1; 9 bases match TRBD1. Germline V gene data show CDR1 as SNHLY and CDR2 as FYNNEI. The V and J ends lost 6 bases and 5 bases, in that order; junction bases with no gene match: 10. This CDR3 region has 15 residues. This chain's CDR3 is CASRKQGAPGTEAFF. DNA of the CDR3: TGTGCCAGCAGGAAACAGGGGGCGCCAGGTACTGAAGCTTTCTTT.

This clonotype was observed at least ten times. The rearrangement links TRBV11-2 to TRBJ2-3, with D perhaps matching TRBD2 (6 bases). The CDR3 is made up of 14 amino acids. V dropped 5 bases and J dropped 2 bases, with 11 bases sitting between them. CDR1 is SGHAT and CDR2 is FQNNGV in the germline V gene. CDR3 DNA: TGTGCCAGCAGCCCAAGGAGGGTCACAGATACGCAGTATTTT. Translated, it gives CASSPRRVTDTQYF.

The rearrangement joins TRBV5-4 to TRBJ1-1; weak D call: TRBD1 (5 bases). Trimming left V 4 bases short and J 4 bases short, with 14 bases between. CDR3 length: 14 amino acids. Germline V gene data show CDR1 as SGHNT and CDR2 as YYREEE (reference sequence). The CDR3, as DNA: TGTGCCAGCAGCCCGTCGCAGGGTTCCACTGAAGCTTTCTTT. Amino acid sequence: CASSPSQGSTEAFF.

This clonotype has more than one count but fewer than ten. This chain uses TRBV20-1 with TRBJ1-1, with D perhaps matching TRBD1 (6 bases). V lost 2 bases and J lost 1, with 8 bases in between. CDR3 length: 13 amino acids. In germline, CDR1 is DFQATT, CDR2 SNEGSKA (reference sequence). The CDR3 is CSARPTGNTEAFF. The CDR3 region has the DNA TGCAGTGCTAGACCGACAGGGAACACTGAAGCTTTCTTT.

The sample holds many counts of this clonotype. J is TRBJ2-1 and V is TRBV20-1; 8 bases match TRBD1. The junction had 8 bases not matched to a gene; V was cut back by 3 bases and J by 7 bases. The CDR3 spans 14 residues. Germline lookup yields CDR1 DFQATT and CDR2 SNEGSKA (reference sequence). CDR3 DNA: TGCAGTGCTAGGGACAGGGATTTGTGGAATGAGCAGTTCTTC. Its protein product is CSARDRDLWNEQFF.

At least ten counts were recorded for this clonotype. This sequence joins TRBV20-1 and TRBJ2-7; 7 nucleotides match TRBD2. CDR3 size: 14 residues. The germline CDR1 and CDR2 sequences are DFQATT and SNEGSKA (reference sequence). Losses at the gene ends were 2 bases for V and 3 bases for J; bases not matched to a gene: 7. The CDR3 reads CSARSSGLNYEQYF. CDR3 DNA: TGCAGTGCTAGATCATCGGGACTAAACTACGAGCAGTACTTC.

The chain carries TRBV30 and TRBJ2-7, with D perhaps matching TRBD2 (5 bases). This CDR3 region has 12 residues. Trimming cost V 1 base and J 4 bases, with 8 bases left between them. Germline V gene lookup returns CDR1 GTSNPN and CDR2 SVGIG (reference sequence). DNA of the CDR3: TGTGCCTGGAGTGCGGGGTGGTACGAGCAGTACTTC. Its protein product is CAWSAGWYEQYF.

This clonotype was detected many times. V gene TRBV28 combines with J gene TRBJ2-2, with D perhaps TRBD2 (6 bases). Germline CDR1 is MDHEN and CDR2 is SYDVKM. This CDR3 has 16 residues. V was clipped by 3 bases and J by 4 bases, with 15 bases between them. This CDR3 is CASSFLRQGGTGELFF. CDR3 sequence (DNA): TGTGCCAGCAGTTTTCTTCGGCAGGGAGGCACCGGGGAGCTGTTTTTT.

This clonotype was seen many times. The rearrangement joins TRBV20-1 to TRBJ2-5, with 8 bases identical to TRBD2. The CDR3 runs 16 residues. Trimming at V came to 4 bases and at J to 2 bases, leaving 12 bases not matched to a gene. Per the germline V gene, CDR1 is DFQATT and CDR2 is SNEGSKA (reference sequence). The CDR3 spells CSAKRLRAGEQETQYF. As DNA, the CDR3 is TGCAGTGCTAAGCGCCTTCGAGCGGGGGAGCAAGAGACCCAGTACTTC.

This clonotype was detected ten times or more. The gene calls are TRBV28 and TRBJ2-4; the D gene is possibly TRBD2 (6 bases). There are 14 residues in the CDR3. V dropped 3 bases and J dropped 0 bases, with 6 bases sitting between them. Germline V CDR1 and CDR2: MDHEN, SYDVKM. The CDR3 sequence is CASSLGGAKNIQYF. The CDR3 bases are TGTGCCAGCAGTTTGGGGGGAGCCAAAAACATTCAGTACTTC.

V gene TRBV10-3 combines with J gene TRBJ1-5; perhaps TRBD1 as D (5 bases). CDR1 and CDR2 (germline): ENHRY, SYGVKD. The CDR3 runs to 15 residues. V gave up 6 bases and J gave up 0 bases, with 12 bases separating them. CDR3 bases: TGTGCCATCAGCGTGGGGCCAACTAGCAATCAGCCCCAGCATTTT. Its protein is CAISVGPTSNQPQHF.